The present entry profiles one T cell receptor beta chain with its context. Its target is not known. TCRdb's table, derived via immunoSEQ multiplex PCR, lists solely in-frame clones and lacks some. The data contain 210,000 or so clones, around 93% of them singletons. These data belong to a study of T cell responses to AZD1222 COVID-19 vaccine. Trimming at V came to 10 bases and at J to 0 bases, leaving 17 bases not matched to a gene. This CDR3 region has 18 residues. Germline values: CDR1 MNHEY, CDR2 SMNVEV (reference sequence). Findings and caveats of the study: Every sample of the repertoires postdated the peak T cell response.

V gene TRBV27 combines with J gene TRBJ2-3; TRBD2 aligns across 9 bases. Source: peripheral blood, taken on day 0 of MenACWY control vaccination. The TCR sequence derives from an adult in good health. This chain's CDR3 is CATVSLGRGGASTDTQYF. The CDR3 nucleotides read TGTGCCACCGTGTCCTTGGGTCGCGGGGGGGCTAGCACAGATACGCAGTATTTT.